This entry lists 21 T cell receptor beta chains sequenced from one sample in a study of blood T cell repertoires in COVID-19 (dated by TCRdb to 2018 to 2020). Receptors were amplified or captured by the immunoSEQ multiplex PCR assay. TCRdb's version of the immuneACCESS table is confined to in-frame rearrangements and falls short of the full clone set. An unresolved V gene accounts for under half of the shortfall where checked; the remainder is of unknown origin. Counted in this sample were around 78,000 clones; under 85% of them appeared once. The ten largest clones take up about a tenth of the sample. The sequenced material came from peripheral blood. These receptors all come from a human donor in a cohort sampled during active COVID-19.

The J gene is TRBJ2-7, the V gene TRBV10-1, with unresolved D. The germline gives CDR1 WNHNN, CDR2 SYGVQD (reference sequence). The CDR3 consists of 13 residues. V dropped 5 bases and J dropped 3 bases, with 11 bases sitting between them. This CDR3 reads CASSKMTYYEQYF. CDR3 sequence (DNA): TGCGCCAGCAGTAAAATGACATACTACGAGCAGTACTTC.

The chain has TRBV7-8 and TRBJ2-7; maybe TRBD1 (6 bases). The CDR3 is 14 residues long. Trimming pared 3 bases from V and 1 base from J, leaving 10 bases between. CDR1 and CDR2 (germline): SGHVS, FQNEAQ. The CDR3 spells CASSLHRASYEQYF. CDR3 nucleotide sequence: TGTGCCAGCAGCTTGCACAGGGCTTCCTACGAGCAGTACTTC.

The rearrangement joins TRBV3-1 (or the pseudogene TRBV3-2) to TRBJ2-7, with TRBD2 matching over 8 bases. The CDR3 loop spans 14 amino acids. Germline V gene sequence: CDR1 LGHDT, CDR2 YNNKEL (reference sequence). J gave up 2 bases and V 4 bases, and 4 bases lay outside the gene matches. CDR3 amino acids: CASSRRGATYEQYF. The CDR3 region has the DNA TGTGCCAGCAGCCGGCGGGGGGCCACCTACGAGCAGTACTTC.

This clone was observed a single time. The chain has TRBV5-1 and TRBJ1-4, with a tentative D call TRBD1 (6 bases). V dropped 4 bases and J dropped 4 bases, with 14 bases sitting between them. Per the germline V gene, CDR1 is SGHRS and CDR2 is YFSETQ. The CDR3 spans 15 residues. The CDR3 sequence is CASSPSRGGNEKLFF. CDR3 in DNA: TGCGCCAGCAGCCCTTCCAGGGGCGGTAATGAAAAACTGTTTTTT.

The V gene is TRBV2, the J gene TRBJ1-3, with D unresolved. Germline V lookup: CDR1 SNHLY, CDR2 FYNNEI. V dropped 7 bases and J dropped 4 bases, with 20 bases sitting between them. This CDR3 is 16 amino acids long. The CDR3 sequence: CASTLRPQLYGNTIYF. Here the CDR3 DNA reads TGTGCCAGCACCCTCCGACCACAGTTATACGGAAACACCATATATTTT.

The CDR3 is CASSLVWGLTEAFF. CDR3 sequence (DNA): TGTGCCAGCAGCTTGGTTTGGGGGCTCACTGAAGCTTTCTTT. V usage is TRBV7-2 and J usage is TRBJ1-1; TRBD1 might be the D (6 bases). CDR1 SGHTA and CDR2 FQGNSA come from the germline V gene. Trimming shortened V by 3 bases and J by 4 bases, and 12 bases separated the two germline ends. The CDR3 is made up of 14 amino acids.

V gene TRBV5-1 combines with J gene TRBJ2-3, with 8 bases matching TRBD1. This CDR3 is 16 amino acids long. CDR1 is SGHRS and CDR2 is YFSETQ in the germline V gene. Trimming at V came to 4 bases and at J to 5 bases, leaving 12 bases not matched to a gene. CDR3 DNA sequence: TGCGCCAGCAGCCCTGGGGGGACAGGCCTGGGAGATACGCAGTATTTT. It is translated as CASSPGGTGLGDTQYF.

This rearrangement joins TRBV23-1 to TRBJ2-6; 7 bases line up with TRBD2. TRBV23-1 qualifies as an ORF whose function is uncertain. The length of the CDR3 is 16 residues. The J segment lost 2 bases and the V segment lost 3 bases, leaving 4 bases of the junction unmatched. The CDR3 region has the DNA TGCGCCAGCAGTCACCCTGGGGGGGCTGGGGCCAACGTCCTGACTTTC. It is translated as CASSHPGGAGANVLTF.

This clone was seen only a few times. This chain connects TRBV5-1 to TRBJ1-3, with TRBD1 as a possible D gene (5 bases). The V end lost 0 bases, the J end lost 0 bases, and 10 bases lay between the germline ends. Germline-derived CDR1 and CDR2 are SGHRS and YFSETQ. The CDR3 is 16 amino acids. DNA of the CDR3: TGCGCCAGCAGCTTGGGGACAAGGAGCTCTGGAAACACCATATATTTT. Protein sequence: CASSLGTRSSGNTIYF.

V usage is TRBV11-3 and J usage is TRBJ2-3; D might be TRBD2 (5 bases). Trimming left V 1 base short and J 4 bases short, with 12 bases between. Looked up from germline, CDR1 is SGHNT and CDR2 is YENEEA. The CDR3 runs 15 residues. The CDR3 sequence: CASSLVVARPDTQYF. In nucleotides, the CDR3 is TGTGCCAGCAGCTTAGTGGTAGCGCGTCCAGATACGCAGTATTTT.

This clone was detected only once. This rearrangement joins TRBV6-5 to TRBJ1-1, with D uncertain. In germline, CDR1 is MNHEY, CDR2 SVGAGI. This CDR3 region has 14 residues. V gave up 4 bases and J gave up 2 bases, with 11 bases separating them. CDR3 nucleotide sequence: TGTGCCAGCAGTTTCCCGGGAGAAAACACTGAAGCTTTCTTT. It is translated as CASSFPGENTEAFF.

This clone was seen more than once but under ten times. The genes are TRBV4-3 and TRBJ1-1; D uncertain. The germline V gene has CDR1 LGHNA and CDR2 YSLEER. V was clipped by 0 bases and J by 6 bases, with 11 bases between them. This CDR3 has 14 residues. The CDR3 loop reads CASSQELGGAEAFF. As DNA, the CDR3 is TGCGCCAGCAGCCAAGAATTAGGCGGGGCTGAAGCTTTCTTT.

The rearrangement uses TRBV18 and TRBJ1-2; no reliable D call. With 0 bases removed from V and 4 bases from J, the gap between germline ends came to 9 bases. The CDR3 contains 14 residues. CDR1 KGHSH and CDR2 LQKENI come from the germline V gene. CDR3 residues: CASSPPGAVYGYTF. The CDR3 nucleotides read TGTGCCAGCTCACCACCGGGCGCCGTCTATGGCTACACCTTC. Full variable domain (rest looked up from reference TRBV18 and TRBJ1-2): NAGVMQNPRHLVRRRGQEARLRCSPMKGHSHVYWYRQLPEEGLKFMVYLQKENIIDESGMPKERFSAEFPKEGPSILRIQQVVRGDSAAYFCASSPPGAVYGYTFGSGTRLTVV.

This chain uses TRBV5-5 with TRBJ2-1; TRBD2 aligns across 8 bases. The CDR3 totals 17 residues. The V and J ends lost 6 bases and 0 bases, in that order; junction bases with no gene match: 11. Per the germline V gene, CDR1 is SGHKS and CDR2 is YYEKEE (reference sequence). The CDR3 coding sequence is TGTGCCAGCATCTCCTTCCTAGCGGGCAGCTCCTACAATGAGCAGTTCTTC. Protein sequence: CASISFLAGSSYNEQFF.

The chain recombines TRBV14 with TRBJ2-7; maybe TRBD1 (6 bases). Germline V gives CDR1 SGHDN, CDR2 FVKESK. Between the trimmed V and J ends, which lost 3 bases and 2 bases, there was a span of 14 bases. The CDR3 runs to 15 residues. The CDR3 sequence is CASSHIDRRPYEQYF. The CDR3 DNA follows: TGTGCCAGCAGCCACATAGACAGGAGGCCCTACGAGCAGTACTTC.

The chain employs TRBV7-9 and TRBJ2-7; a possible D gene is TRBD1 (6 bases). The CDR3 has 15 residues. The V end was cut by 1 base, the J end by 5 bases, with 15 bases between. Germline V lookup: CDR1 SEHNR, CDR2 FQNEAQ (reference sequence). The CDR3 region has the DNA TGTGCCAGCAGCTTAGGGGGGCAGGACTGGAACGAGCAGTACTTC. Translation gives CASSLGGQDWNEQYF. The full variable domain, with the rest looked up from reference TRBV7-9 and TRBJ2-7, is DTGVSQNPRHKITKRGQNVTFRCDPISEHNRLYWYRQTLGQGPEFLTYFQNEAQLEKSRLLSDRFSAERPKGSFSTLEIQRTEQGDSAMYLCASSLGGQDWNEQYFGPGTRLTVT.

J is TRBJ2-7 and V is TRBV5-6, with D perhaps TRBD1 (6 bases). Trimming cost V 0 bases and J 6 bases, with 16 bases left between them. The CDR3 is made up of 15 amino acids. Germline V gives CDR1 SGHDT, CDR2 YYEEEE. For the CDR3, the DNA is TGTGCCAGCAGCTTGGCCCCGACAGGTAACGGCGAGCAGTACTTC. Protein: CASSLAPTGNGEQYF. Looking up the rest from reference TRBV5-6 and TRBJ2-7 gives the full variable domain: DAGVTQSPTHLIKTRGQQVTLRCSPKSGHDTVSWYQQALGQGPQFIFQYYEEEERQRGNFPDRFSGHQFPNYSSELNVNALLLGDSALYLCASSLAPTGNGEQYFGPGTRLTVT.

This clone has only one observation. The gene calls are TRBV6-2 or TRBV6-3 and TRBJ1-5; D might be TRBD1 (5 bases). The CDR3 covers 15 residues. Germline V gene data show CDR1 as MNHEY and CDR2 as SVGEGT. V gave up 2 bases and J gave up 3 bases, with 11 bases separating them. CDR3 coding DNA: TGTGCCAGCAGTTACCTACAGGATAACAATCAGCCCCAGCATTTT. Translated: CASSYLQDNNQPQHF.

V and J are TRBV11-2 and TRBJ1-1, with 7 bases aligning to TRBD1. V was clipped by 5 bases and J by 1 base; unmatched bases: 1. The germline V gene has CDR1 SGHAT and CDR2 FQNNGV. The CDR3 sequence is 13 residues long. The CDR3 sequence is CASSRTGNTEAFF. The CDR3 nucleotides are TGTGCCAGCAGCAGGACAGGGAACACTGAAGCTTTCTTT.

The rearrangement links TRBV27 to TRBJ1-2; TRBD1 is a possible D gene (5 bases). The CDR3 covers 14 residues. Germline lookup yields CDR1 MNHEY and CDR2 SMNVEV (reference sequence). The ends were cut back, 2 bases at V and 3 bases at J, with 10 bases in the middle. DNA for the CDR3: TGTGCCAGCAGTTTAAGCAGGGCGGACTATGGCTACACCTTC. Its translation: CASSLSRADYGYTF.

The chain uses TRBV10-2 and TRBJ2-7; TRBD2 agrees at 8 bases. The J segment lost 3 bases and the V segment lost 6 bases, leaving 4 bases of the junction unmatched. Per germline, CDR1 WSHSY and CDR2 SAAADI. CDR3 length: 13 amino acids. The CDR3 DNA sequence: TGCGCCAGCAGAGGTCTAGCGGGCTACGAGCAGTACTTC. Encoded protein: CASRGLAGYEQYF.